Each of the 4 T cell receptor beta chains below was sequenced from the same sample in a study of cytomegalovirus exposure and HLA in healthy donors. Primers for the PCR totalled 60 Vbeta and 13 Jbeta. Using immunoSEQ multiplex PCR, the repertoire was profiled, and TCRdb retains in-frame clones only, with some absent. The sample yields over 80,000 clones, about four fifths seen once. The sequencing sample was made of PBMCs. The receptor source for this set is a man in his forties in good health and CMV-seropositive.

The chain combines TRBV5-4 with TRBJ2-6; possibly TRBD2 for D (5 bases). Germline CDR1 is SGHNT and CDR2 is YYREEE (reference sequence). The CDR3 sequence is 20 residues long. Trimming removed 4 bases at V and 0 bases at J, with 23 bases between. The CDR3 DNA is TGTGCCAGCAGCGTCCGGGGTCCCGCAGGCCTTAGCTCTGGGGCCAACGTCCTGACTTTC. Translated: CASSVRGPAGLSSGANVLTF.

The chain employs TRBV5-1 and TRBJ2-3; 10 nucleotides agree with TRBD2. The V and J ends lost 3 bases and 2 bases, in that order; junction bases with no gene match: 9. CDR3 length equals 17 residues. Germline CDR1 reads SGHRS; CDR2 reads YFSETQ. The CDR3 is CASSSLAGGLLTDTQYF. DNA for the CDR3: TGCGCCAGCAGCTCTTTAGCGGGGGGACTCCTCACAGATACGCAGTATTTT.

J is TRBJ2-2 and V is TRBV28; 12 bases are shared with TRBD2. Unmatched junction bases numbered 7, after V lost 7 bases and J lost 7 bases. Germline CDR1 reads MDHEN; CDR2 reads SYDVKM. The length of the CDR3 is 15 residues. The CDR3 loop is CASMRLAGASGELFF. The CDR3 DNA reads as TGTGCCAGCATGAGACTAGCGGGAGCTAGCGGGGAGCTGTTTTTT.

The gene calls are TRBV29-1 and TRBJ1-2, with D maybe TRBD1 (6 bases). The germline V gene has CDR1 SQVTM and CDR2 ANQGSEA. Trimming pared 7 bases from V and 1 base from J, leaving 13 bases between. The CDR3 has 13 amino acids. The CDR3 bases are TGCAGCGCTGGGGCAGGGGTTAACTATGGCTACACCTTC. It specifies CSAGAGVNYGYTF.